This TCR beta chain is drawn from a study of memory CD4+ T cells and cytomegalovirus serostatus. Of note for this clone: Its antigen remains unknown.

The sort gate was single viable CD3+CD4+CD8-CD45RO+ cells for memory CD4+ T cells. Germline CDR1 reads SEHNR; CDR2 reads FQNEAQ (reference sequence). The CDR3 loop spans 15 amino acids. Trimming removed 6 bases from V and 6 bases from J; junction bases left unmatched: 10. Study outcomes and limitations: A US-trained random forest predicted CMV serostatus with median AUC 0.91. About 40% of the roughly 160 known CMV-associated TCRbeta sequences appeared in CD4+ memory.

The table came from immunoSEQ multiplex PCR; TCRdb's copy has only in-frame clones and leaves some out. The repertoire includes tens of thousands of clones, 75% to 80% of them detected once, and less than 0.85% sits in the top ten. The rearrangement joins TRBV7-9 to TRBJ2-3, with 9 bases fitting TRBD2. The sequence derives from an adult in good health and CMV-seronegative. Sequenced material: memory CD4+ T cells from blood. CDR3 loop: CASSSSGGSPDTQYF. CDR3 DNA sequence: TGTGCCAGCAGTTCCAGCGGGGGGTCCCCCGATACGCAGTATTTT. Complete variable domain (other parts from reference TRBV7-9 and TRBJ2-3): DTGVSQNPRHKITKRGQNVTFRCDPISEHNRLYWYRQTLGQGPEFLTYFQNEAQLEKSRLLSDRFSAERPKGSFSTLEIQRTEQGDSAMYLCASSSSGGSPDTQYFGPGTRLTVL.